This T cell receptor (beta chain) was sequenced during a study of T cell repertoires in cytomegalovirus infection. Study observations and caveats: Using cumulative public TCR beta family frequency, the authors identified those who carried CMV together with the relevant HLA.

In TCRdb, the reads were re-called with MiXCR into one record per CDR3 protein. The table records about 7,500 distinct CDR3 sequences, 55% of them present only once. By proportion, this clonotype is medium-sized. The antigen remains unidentified. The specimen was PBMCs, sequenced either directly or after in vitro stimulation (not recorded which). This receptor was obtained from a human donor in good health (CMV status not recorded). Some clones in this sample may be carry-over from other donors' samples.

CDR3 sequence (DNA): TGCAGTGCAGCTATTCCGGGACAAGCAAGCAATCAGCCCCAGCATTTT. It is translated as CSAAIPGQASNQPQHF. The rearrangement joins TRBV20-1 to TRBJ1-5; the D gene is possibly TRBD1 (6 bases). Germline V lookup: CDR1 DFQATT, CDR2 SNEGSKA (reference sequence). There are 16 residues in the CDR3. Trimming pared 6 bases from V and 1 base from J, leaving 19 bases between.